A selection of T cell receptor beta chains follows, all from one sample in a study of T cells after yellow fever vaccination. MiXCR was run by TCRdb on the 5' RACE reads, yielding one entry per CDR3 protein. The table shows a few hundred thousand distinct CDR3 sequences, with roughly 7% occurring only once. The material was PBMCs, obtained 45 days after the first yellow fever vaccination. The receptors shown here come from a man aged 18-30 years who received the YFV17D yellow fever vaccine. Each CDR3 is given with its conserved first and last residue. The order of the fields is clone size, J gene, D gene, V gene, CDR3 DNA, CDR3 protein. The D gene is left open where the match is weak. Clone sizes are given selectively: once, few, many, or a class where the clone is expanded.

clone size: few; J gene: TRBJ2-4; D gene: -; V gene: TRBV2; CDR3 DNA: TGTGCCAGCAGTCCACCGGGTACCACTAGCACTAAAAACATTCAGTACTTC; CDR3 protein: CASSPPGTTSTKNIQYF
clone size: few; J gene: TRBJ1-2; D gene: -; V gene: TRBV27; CDR3 DNA: TGTGCCAGCTCTACCGACAGGCTATATGGCTACACCTTC; CDR3 protein: CASSTDRLYGYTF
clone size: few; J gene: TRBJ2-3; D gene: -; V gene: TRBV7-9; CDR3 DNA: TGTGCCAGCAACCCGGGGAGGGGGCAAGATACGCAGTATTTT; CDR3 protein: CASNPGRGQDTQYF
clone size: -; J gene: TRBJ2-7; D gene: TRBD1; V gene: TRBV7-9; CDR3 DNA: TGTGCCAGCAGCTTAATTTGGACAGGGGCTGGCGAGCAGTACTTC; CDR3 protein: CASSLIWTGAGEQYF
clone size: -; J gene: TRBJ2-5; D gene: TRBD1; V gene: TRBV11-2; CDR3 DNA: TGTGCCAGCAGCGCCCTACAGGGGGATAAAGGGACCCAGTACTTC; CDR3 protein: CASSALQGDKGTQYF
clone size: many; J gene: TRBJ1-6; D gene: -; V gene: TRBV4-3; CDR3 DNA: TGCGCCAGCAGCCAAGACTGGGCGGATTCACCCCTCCACTTT; CDR3 protein: CASSQDWADSPLHF
clone size: few; J gene: TRBJ2-3; D gene: -; V gene: TRBV5-1; CDR3 DNA: TGCGCCAGCAGCTTGGAGGCGTGGGACACAGATACGCAGTATTTT; CDR3 protein: CASSLEAWDTDTQYF
clone size: -; J gene: TRBJ1-1; D gene: -; V gene: TRBV7-9; CDR3 DNA: TGTGCCAGCAGCCATCCAAACAAGGGGACTGAAGCTTTCTTT; CDR3 protein: CASSHPNKGTEAFF
clone size: -; J gene: TRBJ1-1; D gene: -; V gene: TRBV9; CDR3 DNA: TGTGCCAGCAGCGTAGTTGGTGTAGGAAAGAACACTGAAGCTTTCTTT; CDR3 protein: CASSVVGVGKNTEAFF
clone size: -; J gene: TRBJ1-1; D gene: -; V gene: TRBV5-4; CDR3 DNA: TGTGCCAGCACCTTGGGGGGACTCGATACTGAAGCTTTCTTT; CDR3 protein: CASTLGGLDTEAFF
clone size: few; J gene: TRBJ2-5; D gene: -; V gene: TRBV7-2; CDR3 DNA: TGTGCCAGCAGCTTAGCTCAGAAAGAGACCCAGTACTTC; CDR3 protein: CASSLAQKETQYF
clone size: -; J gene: TRBJ1-3; D gene: -; V gene: TRBV5-1; CDR3 DNA: TGCGCCAGCAGCTTGGCGCTCTACCCCGACGGAAACACCATATATTTT; CDR3 protein: CASSLALYPDGNTIYF